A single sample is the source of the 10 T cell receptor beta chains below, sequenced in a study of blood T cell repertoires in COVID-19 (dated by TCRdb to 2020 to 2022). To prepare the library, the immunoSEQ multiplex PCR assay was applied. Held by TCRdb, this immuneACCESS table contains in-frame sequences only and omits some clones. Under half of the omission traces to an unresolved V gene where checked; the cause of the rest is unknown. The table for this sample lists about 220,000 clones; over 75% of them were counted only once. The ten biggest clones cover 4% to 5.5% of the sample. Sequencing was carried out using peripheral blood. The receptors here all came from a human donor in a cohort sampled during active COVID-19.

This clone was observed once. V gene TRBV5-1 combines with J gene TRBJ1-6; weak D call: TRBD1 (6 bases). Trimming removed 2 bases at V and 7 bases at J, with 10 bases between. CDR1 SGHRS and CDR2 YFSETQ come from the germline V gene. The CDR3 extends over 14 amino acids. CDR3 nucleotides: TGCGCCAGCAGCTTCGGACAGCAAAATTCACCCCTCCACTTT. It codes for CASSFGQQNSPLHF. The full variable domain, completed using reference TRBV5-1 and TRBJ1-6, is KAGVTQTPRYLIKTRGQQVTLSCSPISGHRSVSWYQQTPGQGLQFLFEYFSETQRNKGNFPGRFSGRQFSNSRSEMNVSTLELGDSALYLCASSFGQQNSPLHFGNGTRLTVT.

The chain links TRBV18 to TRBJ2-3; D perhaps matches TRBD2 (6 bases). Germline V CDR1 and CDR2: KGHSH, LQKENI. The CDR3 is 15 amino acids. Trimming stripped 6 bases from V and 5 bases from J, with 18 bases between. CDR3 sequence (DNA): TGTGCCAGCTCGCCGGGACTGTCATATCAAGATACGCAGTATTTT. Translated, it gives CASSPGLSYQDTQYF.

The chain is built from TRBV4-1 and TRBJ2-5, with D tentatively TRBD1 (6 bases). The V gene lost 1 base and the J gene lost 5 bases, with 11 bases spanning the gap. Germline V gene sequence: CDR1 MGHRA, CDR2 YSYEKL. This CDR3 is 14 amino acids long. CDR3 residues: CASSQGGRGETQYF. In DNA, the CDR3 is TGCGCCAGCAGCCAAGGGGGCAGGGGCGAGACCCAGTACTTC.

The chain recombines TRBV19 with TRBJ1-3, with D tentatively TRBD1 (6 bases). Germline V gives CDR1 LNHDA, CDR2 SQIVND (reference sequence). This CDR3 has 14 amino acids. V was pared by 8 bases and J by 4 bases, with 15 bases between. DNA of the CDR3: TGTGCCAGTTGTGACAGGCCAGCGGGAAACACCATATATTTT. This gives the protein CASCDRPAGNTIYF.

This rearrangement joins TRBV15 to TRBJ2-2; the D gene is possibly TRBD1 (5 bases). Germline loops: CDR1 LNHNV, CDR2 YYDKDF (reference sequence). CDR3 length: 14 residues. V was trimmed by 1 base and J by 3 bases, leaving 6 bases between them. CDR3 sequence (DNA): TGTGCCACCAGCAGAGTCAGGGACACCGGGGAGCTGTTTTTT. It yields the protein CATSRVRDTGELFF.

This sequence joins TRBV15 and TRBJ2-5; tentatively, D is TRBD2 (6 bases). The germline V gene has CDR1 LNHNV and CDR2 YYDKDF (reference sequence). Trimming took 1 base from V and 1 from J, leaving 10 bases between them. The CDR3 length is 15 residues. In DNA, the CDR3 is TGTGCCACCAGCAGAGGTAGCGGCTTCCAAGAGACCCAGTACTTC. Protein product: CATSRGSGFQETQYF.

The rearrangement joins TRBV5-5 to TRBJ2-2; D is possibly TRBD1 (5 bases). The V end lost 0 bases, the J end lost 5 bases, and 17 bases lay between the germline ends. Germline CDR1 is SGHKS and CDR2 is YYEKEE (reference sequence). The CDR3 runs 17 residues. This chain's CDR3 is CASSLGGRGAGTGELFF. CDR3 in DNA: TGTGCCAGCAGCTTGGGCGGAAGGGGCGCAGGGACCGGGGAGCTGTTTTTT.

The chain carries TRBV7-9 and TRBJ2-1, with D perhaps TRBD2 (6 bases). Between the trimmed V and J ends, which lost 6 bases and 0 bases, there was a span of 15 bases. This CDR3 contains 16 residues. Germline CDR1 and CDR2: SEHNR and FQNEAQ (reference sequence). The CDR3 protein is CASRPPKTSSYNEQFF. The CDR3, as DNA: TGTGCCAGCAGACCACCGAAGACTAGCTCCTACAATGAGCAGTTCTTC.

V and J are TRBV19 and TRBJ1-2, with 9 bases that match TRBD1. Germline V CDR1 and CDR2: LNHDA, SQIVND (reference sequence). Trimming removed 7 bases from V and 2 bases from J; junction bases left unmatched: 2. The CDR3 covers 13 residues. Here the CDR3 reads CASIGTGNYGYTF. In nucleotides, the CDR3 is TGTGCCAGTATCGGGACAGGGAACTATGGCTACACCTTC.

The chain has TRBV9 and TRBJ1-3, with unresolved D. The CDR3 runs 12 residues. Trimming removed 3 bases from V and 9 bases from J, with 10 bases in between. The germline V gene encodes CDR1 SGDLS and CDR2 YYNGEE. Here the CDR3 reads CASSGAPGTIYF. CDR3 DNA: TGTGCCAGCAGCGGCGCCCCAGGCACCATATATTTT.